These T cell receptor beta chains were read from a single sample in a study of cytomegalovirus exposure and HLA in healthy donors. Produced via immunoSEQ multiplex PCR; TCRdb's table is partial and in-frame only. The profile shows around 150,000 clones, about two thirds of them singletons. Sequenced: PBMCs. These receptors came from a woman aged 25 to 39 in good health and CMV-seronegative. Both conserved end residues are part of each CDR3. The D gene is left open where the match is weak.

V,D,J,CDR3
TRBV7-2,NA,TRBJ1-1,CASSGHMNTEAFF
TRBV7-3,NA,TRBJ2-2,CASSFAGTSNTGELFF
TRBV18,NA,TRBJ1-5,CASSPNRDIRYQPQHF
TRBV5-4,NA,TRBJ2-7,CASSLEDRNYEQYF
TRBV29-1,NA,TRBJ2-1,CSVEIIVNEQFF
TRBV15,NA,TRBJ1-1,CATSRDRVVTEAFF
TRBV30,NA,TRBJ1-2,CAWSANGYTF
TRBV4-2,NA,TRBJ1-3,CASSQEAAGDVFSGNTIYF
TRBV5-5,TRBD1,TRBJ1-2,CASSLGQGALYGYTF
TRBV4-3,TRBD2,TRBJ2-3,CASSQEGLVRAGSLVDTQYF
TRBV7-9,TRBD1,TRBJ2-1,CSSSLDRARNEQFF
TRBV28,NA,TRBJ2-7,CASSRDITYEQYF
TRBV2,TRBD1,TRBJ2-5,CASGRDSSETQYF
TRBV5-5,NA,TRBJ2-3,CASSLRGASTDTQYF
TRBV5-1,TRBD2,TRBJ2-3,CASSLASGGPFSDTQYF
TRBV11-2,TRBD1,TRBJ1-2,CASSSRTGADYGYTF
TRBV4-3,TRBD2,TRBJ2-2,CASSPRRGTSRPGELFF
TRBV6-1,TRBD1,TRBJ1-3,CASSAGTGVGNTIYF
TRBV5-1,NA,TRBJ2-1,CASSLTRTPAYNEQFF
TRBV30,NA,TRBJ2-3,CAWSVPSGTPTDTQYF
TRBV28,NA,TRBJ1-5,CASSRRGFGNQPQHF
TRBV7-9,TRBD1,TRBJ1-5,CASSLGQGASQPQHF
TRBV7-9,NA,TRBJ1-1,CSSSLGASTEINTEAFF
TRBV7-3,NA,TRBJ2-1,CASSLTGLDNEQFF
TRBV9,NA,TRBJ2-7,CASSDTGTTYEQYF
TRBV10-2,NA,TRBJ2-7,CASSELGVHEQYF
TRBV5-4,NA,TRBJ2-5,CASSSNWQETQYF
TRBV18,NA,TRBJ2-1,CASSPRAGAGQGWRSEQFF
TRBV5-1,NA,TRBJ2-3,CASSFQGTDTQYF
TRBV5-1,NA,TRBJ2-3,CASSLVQSTDTQYF
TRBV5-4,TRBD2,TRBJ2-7,CASSTVGTSGNYEQYF
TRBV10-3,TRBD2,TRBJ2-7,CAISIAGTSEYEQYF
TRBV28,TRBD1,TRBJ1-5,CASSDNRGYQPQHF
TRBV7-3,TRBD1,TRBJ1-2,CASSPTGTGNYGYTF
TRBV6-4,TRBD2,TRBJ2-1,CASRDIAGGHNNEQFF
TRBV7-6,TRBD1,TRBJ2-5,CASRPSTGGGETQYF
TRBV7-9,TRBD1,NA,CASSPDRGGVDEQYF
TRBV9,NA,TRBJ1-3,CASSVDVRSSGNTIYF
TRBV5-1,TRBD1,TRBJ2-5,CASSPGQQETQYF
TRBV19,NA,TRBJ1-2,CASRTRPYGYTF
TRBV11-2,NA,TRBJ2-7,CTSSLLWRASPSWEQYF
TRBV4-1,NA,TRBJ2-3,CASSQEALGTDTQYF
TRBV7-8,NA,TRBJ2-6,CASSTRTGTGANVLTF
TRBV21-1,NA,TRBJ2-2,CAGTLNTGELFF
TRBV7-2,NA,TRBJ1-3,CASSLSSGAGNTIYF
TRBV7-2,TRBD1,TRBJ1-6,CASSFGTGFSPLHF
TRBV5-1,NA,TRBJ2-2,CASSSRGNTGELFF
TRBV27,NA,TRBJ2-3,CASSLFRGGTDTQYF
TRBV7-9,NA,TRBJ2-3,CASIPGANQDTQYF
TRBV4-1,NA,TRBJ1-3,CASSRYRETSGNTIYF
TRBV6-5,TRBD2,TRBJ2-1,CASSTSGGAHEQFF
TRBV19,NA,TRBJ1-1,CASEGSVNTEAFF
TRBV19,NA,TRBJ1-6,CASSTDSYYNSPLHF